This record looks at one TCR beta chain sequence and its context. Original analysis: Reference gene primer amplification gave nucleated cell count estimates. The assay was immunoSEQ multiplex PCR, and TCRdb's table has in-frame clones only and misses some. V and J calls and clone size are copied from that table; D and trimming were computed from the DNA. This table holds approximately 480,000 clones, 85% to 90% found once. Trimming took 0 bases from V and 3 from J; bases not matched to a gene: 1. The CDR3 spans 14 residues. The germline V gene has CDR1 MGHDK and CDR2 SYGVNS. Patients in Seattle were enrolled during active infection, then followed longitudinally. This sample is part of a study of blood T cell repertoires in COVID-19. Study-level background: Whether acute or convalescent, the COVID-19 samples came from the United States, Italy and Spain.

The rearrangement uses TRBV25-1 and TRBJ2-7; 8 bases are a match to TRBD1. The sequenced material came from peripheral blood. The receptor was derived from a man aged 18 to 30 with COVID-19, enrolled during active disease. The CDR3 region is CASSEYDRGYEQYF. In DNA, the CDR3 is TGTGCCAGCAGTGAATATGACAGGGGCTACGAGCAGTACTTC.